This T cell receptor beta chain was captured by sequencing in a study of regulatory T cells in long-lasting Graves disease. Time point specified: newly diagnosed GD, antithyroid drugs for less than 3 months. PBMCs provided the RNA from which the TCR library was made. Construction of the TCR beta libraries employed iRepertoire HTBI primers in conjunction with Arm-PCR of CDR3 regions. In TCRdb, the multiplex PCR reads were re-called with MiXCR into one record per CDR3 protein. The profile covers hundreds of thousands of distinct CDR3 sequences, with approximately 15% appearing a single time and approximately 20% taken by the ten largest. In its sample, this clonotype was seen many times. Germline V lookup: CDR1 MNHNS, CDR2 SASEGT. The CDR3 consists of 14 residues. With V trimmed by 6 bases and J by 4 bases, 7 bases remained unmatched. These data were also reused for a study on T cells in Graves' hyperthyroidism and ophthalmopathy.

The sample here was peripheral blood mononuclear cells (PBMCs), taken at new diagnosis, from a patient treated with antithyroid drugs. V usage is TRBV6-1 and J usage is TRBJ2-7, with 9 bases matching TRBD1. The TCR originated in a woman aged 30 to 39 with Graves disease. CDR3 loop: CASRTGTGTYEQYF. CDR3 in DNA: TGTGCCAGCAGGACCGGGACAGGGACGTACGAGCAGTACTTC.